This note documents a single T cell receptor beta chain sequence. As yet, its antigen is unknown. The data are from a study of shared clonotypes between healthy human individuals. Background on the study: Per donor, three plates held CD4 naive cells, three held CD4 memory, two held CD8 naive and one held CD8 memory. General study results and limits: Large depth notwithstanding, sorted-subset sequencing proved incomplete by rarefaction.

CD45RO negativity and positive selection for CCR7 defined naive CD8 cells, a population that excluded terminally differentiated effector memory CD45RA+ cells. Looked up from germline, CDR1 is ENHRY and CDR2 is SYGVKD. J gave up 1 base and V 0 bases, and 13 bases lay outside the gene matches. CDR3 size: 19 residues. The assay was run at deep level. Clones were read by immunoSEQ multiplex PCR, and TCRdb kept only the in-frame ones, dropping some. Here the sample spans millions of clones, approximately 94% being singletons. Sequencing was carried out using naive CD8+ T cells sorted from blood. The rearrangement links TRBV10-3 to TRBJ2-5; 8 bases match TRBD1. This TCR came from a man aged 18-30 years in good health. The CDR3 nucleotides read TGTGCCATCAGTGAGTCGATAGGTGGCGTCGGGACAGGCCAAGAGACCCAGTACTTC. Protein sequence: CAISESIGGVGTGQETQYF.